Below, 8 T cell receptor beta chains from the same sample are listed, as sequenced in a study of T cells in localized non-small cell lung cancer. TCRdb keeps only in-frame clones here, not all; method: immunoSEQ multiplex PCR. The top ten hold approximately 30% of the sample, which has roughly 39,000 clones, 70% to 80% seen once. Here the sequenced sample was PBMCs, taken before any cancer treatment. Receptors were obtained from a woman aged 35-70 years with stage II squamous cell lung carcinoma.

This rearrangement joins TRBV4-3 to TRBJ1-3, with D hard to call. Trimming removed 5 bases from V and 6 bases from J, with 14 bases in between. The CDR3 is 14 residues long. Germline V lookup: CDR1 LGHNA, CDR2 YSLEER. This CDR3 reads CASSFLGSENTIYF. DNA for the CDR3: TGCGCCAGCAGCTTTTTGGGAAGTGAAAACACCATATATTTT.

This rearrangement joins TRBV28 to TRBJ1-3, with D maybe TRBD1 (5 bases). The CDR3 contains 17 residues. Germline CDR1 and CDR2: MDHEN and SYDVKM. The V gene lost 4 bases and the J gene lost 0 bases, with 16 bases spanning the gap. CDR3 nucleotide sequence: TGTGCCAGCAGTTCCTTCGGGACGGCCGACTCTGGAAACACCATATATTTT. Protein sequence: CASSSFGTADSGNTIYF.

This CDR3 reads CASSPGTANTGELFF. For the CDR3, the DNA is TGTGCCAGCAGCCCGGGGACAGCGAACACCGGGGAGCTGTTTTTT. V gene TRBV11-3 combines with J gene TRBJ2-2; TRBD1 matches 7 bases. Trimming cost V 5 bases and J 0 bases; bases outside gene matches: 3. Germline V lookup: CDR1 SGHNT, CDR2 YENEEA. This CDR3 contains 15 residues.

The sample holds a few counts of this clone. One end of the junction fails to match germline, which may point to a read error. The chain combines TRBV5-1 with TRBJ2-1, with 9 bases that match TRBD2. CDR1 SGHRS and CDR2 YFSETQ come from the germline V gene. There are 14 residues in the CDR3. CDR3 in DNA: TGCGCCAGCAGCTTAGCGGGGGGCTACCATGAGCAGTTCTTC. Its protein product is CASSLAGGYHEQFF.

The chain couples TRBV4-1 to TRBJ2-7, with a tentative D call TRBD2 (5 bases). Germline V gene sequence: CDR1 MGHRA, CDR2 YSYEKL. The V gene lost 3 bases and the J gene lost 0 bases, with 12 bases spanning the gap. There are 15 residues in the CDR3. The CDR3 DNA reads as TGCGCCAGCAGCCAGGACTTTTACGGCTCCTACGAGCAGTACTTC. This gives the protein CASSQDFYGSYEQYF.

In nucleotides, the CDR3 is TGTGCCAGCAGCGTAGAGGGTAGTCGGCCCCAGCATTTT. Amino acid sequence: CASSVEGSRPQHF. The chain joins TRBV9 to TRBJ1-5; D gene unclear. In germline, CDR1 is SGDLS, CDR2 YYNGEE. CDR3 size: 13 residues. The V and J ends lost 0 bases and 9 bases respectively, with 10 bases between them.

The chain is built from TRBV7-9 and TRBJ2-7, with a tentative D call TRBD2 (5 bases). CDR3 size: 14 residues. In germline, CDR1 is SEHNR, CDR2 FQNEAQ (reference sequence). V was trimmed by 2 bases and J by 1 base, leaving 9 bases between them. CDR3 protein: CASSLPAGSYEQYF. The CDR3 region has the DNA TGTGCCAGCAGCTTACCGGCGGGTTCCTACGAGCAGTACTTC.

The gene calls are TRBV28 and TRBJ2-7, with 9 positions matching TRBD1. CDR3 length equals 14 residues. Germline assignment: CDR1 MDHEN and CDR2 SYDVKM. After removal of 5 bases from V and 5 bases from J, the junction contained 7 bases not matched to a gene. The CDR3 DNA follows: TGTGCCAGCAGTAGGCCGGGACAGGGACACGAGCAGTACGTC. It encodes CASSRPGQGHEQYV.